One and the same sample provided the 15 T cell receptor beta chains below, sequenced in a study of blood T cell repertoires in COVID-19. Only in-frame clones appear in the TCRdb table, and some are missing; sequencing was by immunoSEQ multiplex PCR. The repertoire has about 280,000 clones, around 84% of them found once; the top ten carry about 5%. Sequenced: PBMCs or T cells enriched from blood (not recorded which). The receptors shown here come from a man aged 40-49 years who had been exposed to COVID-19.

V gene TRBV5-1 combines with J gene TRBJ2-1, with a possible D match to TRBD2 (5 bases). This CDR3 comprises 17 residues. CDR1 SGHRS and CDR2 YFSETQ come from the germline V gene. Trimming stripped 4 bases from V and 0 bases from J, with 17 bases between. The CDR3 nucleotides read TGCGCCAGCAGCAAGGAGGCCATTCGGATCTCCTACAATGAGCAGTTCTTC. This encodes CASSKEAIRISYNEQFF.

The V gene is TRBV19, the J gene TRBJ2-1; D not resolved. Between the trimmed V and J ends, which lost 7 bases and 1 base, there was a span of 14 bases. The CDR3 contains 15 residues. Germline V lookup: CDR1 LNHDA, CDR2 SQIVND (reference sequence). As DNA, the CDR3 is TGTGCCAGTACCCTTACAGAAGCTTCCTACAATGAGCAGTTCTTC. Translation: CASTLTEASYNEQFF.

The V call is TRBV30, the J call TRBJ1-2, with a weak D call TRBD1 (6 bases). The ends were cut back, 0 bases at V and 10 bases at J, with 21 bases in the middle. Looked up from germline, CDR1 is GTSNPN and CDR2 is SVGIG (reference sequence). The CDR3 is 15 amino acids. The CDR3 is CAWSVHSGGGYPYTF. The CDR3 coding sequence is TGTGCCTGGAGTGTACATTCGGGGGGCGGATACCCCTACACCTTC.

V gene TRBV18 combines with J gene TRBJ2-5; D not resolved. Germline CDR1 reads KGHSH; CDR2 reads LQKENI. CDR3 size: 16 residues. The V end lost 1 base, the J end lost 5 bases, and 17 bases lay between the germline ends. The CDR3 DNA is TGTGCCAGCTCACCACTGGCTGGCGAGGTAGGCGAGACCCAGTACTTC. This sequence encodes CASSPLAGEVGETQYF.

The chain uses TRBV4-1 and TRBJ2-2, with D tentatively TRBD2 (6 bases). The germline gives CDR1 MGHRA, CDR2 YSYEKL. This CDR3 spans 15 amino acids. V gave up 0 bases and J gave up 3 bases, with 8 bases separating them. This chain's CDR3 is CASSQDPGDTGELFF. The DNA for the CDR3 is TGCGCCAGCAGCCAAGATCCGGGGGACACCGGGGAGCTGTTTTTT.

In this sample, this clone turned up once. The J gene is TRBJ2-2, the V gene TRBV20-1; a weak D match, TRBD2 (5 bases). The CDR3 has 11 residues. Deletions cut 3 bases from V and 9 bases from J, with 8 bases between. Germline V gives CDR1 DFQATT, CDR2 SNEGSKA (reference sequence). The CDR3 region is CSARLARELFF. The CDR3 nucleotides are TGCAGTGCTAGGTTAGCGAGGGAGCTGTTTTTT.

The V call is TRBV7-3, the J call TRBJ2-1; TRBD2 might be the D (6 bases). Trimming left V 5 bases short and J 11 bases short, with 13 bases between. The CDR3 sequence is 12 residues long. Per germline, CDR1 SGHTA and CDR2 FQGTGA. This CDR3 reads CASSPISGKQFF. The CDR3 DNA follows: TGTGCCAGCAGCCCCATTAGCGGAAAGCAGTTCTTC.

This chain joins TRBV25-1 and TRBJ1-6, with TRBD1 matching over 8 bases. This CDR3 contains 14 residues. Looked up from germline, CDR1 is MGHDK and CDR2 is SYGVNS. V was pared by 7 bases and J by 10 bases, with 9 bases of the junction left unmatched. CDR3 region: CASNSDRGVSPLHF. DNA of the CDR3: TGTGCCAGCAATTCCGACAGGGGAGTCTCACCCCTCCACTTT.

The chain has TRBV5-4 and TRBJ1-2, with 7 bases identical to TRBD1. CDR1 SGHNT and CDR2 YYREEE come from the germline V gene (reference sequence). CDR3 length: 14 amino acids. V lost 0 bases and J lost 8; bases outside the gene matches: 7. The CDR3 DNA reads TGTGCCAGCAGCTTGGAACCAGGGGGAAGCGGCTACACCTTC. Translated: CASSLEPGGSGYTF.

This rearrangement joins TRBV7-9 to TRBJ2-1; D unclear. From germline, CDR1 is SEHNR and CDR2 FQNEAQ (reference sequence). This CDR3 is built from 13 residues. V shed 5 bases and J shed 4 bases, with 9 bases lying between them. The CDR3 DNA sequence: TGTGCCAGCAGCCCCCCCCCTTACAATGAGCAGTTCTTC. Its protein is CASSPPPYNEQFF.

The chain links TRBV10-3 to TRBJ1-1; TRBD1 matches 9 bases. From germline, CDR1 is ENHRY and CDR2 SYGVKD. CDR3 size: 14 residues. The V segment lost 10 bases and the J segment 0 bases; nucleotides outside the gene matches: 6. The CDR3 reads CATGTGNMNTEAFF. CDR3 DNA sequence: TGTGCCACAGGGACAGGGAATATGAACACTGAAGCTTTCTTT.

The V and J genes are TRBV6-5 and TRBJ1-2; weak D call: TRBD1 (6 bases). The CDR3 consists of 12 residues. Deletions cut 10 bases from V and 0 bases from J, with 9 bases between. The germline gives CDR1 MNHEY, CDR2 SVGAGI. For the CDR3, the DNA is TGTGCCACACAGGGAGCTAACTATGGCTACACCTTC. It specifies CATQGANYGYTF.

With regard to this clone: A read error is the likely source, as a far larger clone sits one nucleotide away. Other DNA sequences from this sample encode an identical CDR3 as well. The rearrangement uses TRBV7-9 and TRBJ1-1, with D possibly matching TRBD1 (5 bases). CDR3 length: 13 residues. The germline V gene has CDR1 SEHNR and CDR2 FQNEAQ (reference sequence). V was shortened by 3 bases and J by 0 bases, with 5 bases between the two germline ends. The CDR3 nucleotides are TGTGCCAGCAGCTTGGACATGAACACTGAAGCTTTCTTT. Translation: CASSLDMNTEAFF.

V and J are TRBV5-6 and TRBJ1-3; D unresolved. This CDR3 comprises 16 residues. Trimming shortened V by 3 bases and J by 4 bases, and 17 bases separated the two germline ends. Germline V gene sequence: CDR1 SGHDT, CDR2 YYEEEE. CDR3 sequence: CASSYARWAGGNTIYF. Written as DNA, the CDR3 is TGTGCCAGCAGCTACGCAAGGTGGGCGGGAGGAAACACCATATATTTT.

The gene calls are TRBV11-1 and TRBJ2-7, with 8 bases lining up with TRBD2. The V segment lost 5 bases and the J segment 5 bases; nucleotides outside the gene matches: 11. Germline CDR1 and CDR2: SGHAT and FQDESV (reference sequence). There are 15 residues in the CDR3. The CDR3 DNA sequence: TGTGCCAGCAGCCCCGGGACTAGTAGGGTCGACGAGCAGTACTTC. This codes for CASSPGTSRVDEQYF.